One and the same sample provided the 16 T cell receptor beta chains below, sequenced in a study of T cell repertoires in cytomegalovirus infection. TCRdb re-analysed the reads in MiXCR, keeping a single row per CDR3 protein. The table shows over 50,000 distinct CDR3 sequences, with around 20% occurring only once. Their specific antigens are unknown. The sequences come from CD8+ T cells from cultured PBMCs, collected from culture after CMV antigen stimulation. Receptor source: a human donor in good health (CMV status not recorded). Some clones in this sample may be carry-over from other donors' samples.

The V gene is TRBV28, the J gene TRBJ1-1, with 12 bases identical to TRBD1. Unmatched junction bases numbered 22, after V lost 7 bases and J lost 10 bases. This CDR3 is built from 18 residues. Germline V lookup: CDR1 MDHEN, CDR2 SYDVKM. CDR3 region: CASIPRGTGGALGRGAFF. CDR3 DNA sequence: TGTGCCAGCATCCCTAGGGGGACAGGGGGCGCACTCGGGCGGGGAGCTTTCTTT.

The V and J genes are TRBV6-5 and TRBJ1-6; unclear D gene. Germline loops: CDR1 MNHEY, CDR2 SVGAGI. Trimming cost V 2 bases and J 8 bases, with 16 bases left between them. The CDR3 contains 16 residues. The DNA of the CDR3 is TGTGCCAGCAGTTACCTACCCCCCGGGAGGGATTCACCCCTCCACTTT. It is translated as CASSYLPPGRDSPLHF.

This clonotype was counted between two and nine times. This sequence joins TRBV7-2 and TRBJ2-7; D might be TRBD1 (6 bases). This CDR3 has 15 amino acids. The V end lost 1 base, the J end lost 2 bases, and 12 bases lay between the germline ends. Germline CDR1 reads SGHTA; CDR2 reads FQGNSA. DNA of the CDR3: TGTGCCAGCAGCTTAGGGGGGCAGACGACCTACGAGCAGTACTTC. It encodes CASSLGGQTTYEQYF.

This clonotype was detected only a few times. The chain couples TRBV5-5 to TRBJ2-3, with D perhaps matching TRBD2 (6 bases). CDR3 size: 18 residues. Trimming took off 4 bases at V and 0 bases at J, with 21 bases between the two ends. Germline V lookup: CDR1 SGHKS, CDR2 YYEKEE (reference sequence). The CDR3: CASSGGRELPLSTDTQYF. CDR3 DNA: TGTGCCAGCAGCGGAGGTCGGGAGTTGCCCCTCAGCACAGATACGCAGTATTTT.

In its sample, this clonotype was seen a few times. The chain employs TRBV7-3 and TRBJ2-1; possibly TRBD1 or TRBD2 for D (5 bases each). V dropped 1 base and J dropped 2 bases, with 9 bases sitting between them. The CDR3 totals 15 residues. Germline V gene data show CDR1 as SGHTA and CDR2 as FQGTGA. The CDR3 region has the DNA TGTGCCAGCAGCTTAAGAGGGGTCACCTACAATGAGCAGTTCTTC. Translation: CASSLRGVTYNEQFF.

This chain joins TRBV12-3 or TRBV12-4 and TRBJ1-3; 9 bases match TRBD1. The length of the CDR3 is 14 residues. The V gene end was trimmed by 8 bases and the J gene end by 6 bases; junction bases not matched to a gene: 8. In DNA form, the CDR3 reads TGTGCCAGCCGCCCCGGGACAGGGCCAAACACCATATATTTT. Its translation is CASRPGTGPNTIYF.

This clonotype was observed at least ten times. In DNA form, the CDR3 reads TGTGCCAGCAGCTTACGGACTATTTACAATGAGCAGTTCTTC. Residues: CASSLRTIYNEQFF. The chain employs TRBV12-3 or TRBV12-4 and TRBJ2-1; TRBD2 might be the D (6 bases). Trimming took off 6 bases at V and 4 bases at J, with 13 bases between the two ends. The CDR3 extends over 14 amino acids.

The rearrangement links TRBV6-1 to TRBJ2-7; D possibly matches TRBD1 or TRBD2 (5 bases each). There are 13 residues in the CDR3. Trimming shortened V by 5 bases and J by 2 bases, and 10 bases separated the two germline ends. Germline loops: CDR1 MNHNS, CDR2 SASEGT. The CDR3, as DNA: TGTGCCAGCAGTACGGGGCCTACCTACGAGCAGTACTTC. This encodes CASSTGPTYEQYF.

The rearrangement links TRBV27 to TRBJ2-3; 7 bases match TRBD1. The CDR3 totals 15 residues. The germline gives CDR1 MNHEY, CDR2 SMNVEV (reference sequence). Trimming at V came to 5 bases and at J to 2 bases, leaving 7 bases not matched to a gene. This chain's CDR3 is CASSPEQGYTDTQYF. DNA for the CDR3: TGTGCCAGCAGTCCTGAACAGGGGTACACAGATACGCAGTATTTT.

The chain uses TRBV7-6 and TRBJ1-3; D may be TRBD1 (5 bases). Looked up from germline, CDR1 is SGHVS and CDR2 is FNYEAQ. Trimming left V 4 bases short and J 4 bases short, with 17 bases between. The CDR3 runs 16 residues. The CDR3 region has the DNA TGTGCCAGCAGCTCGGGGGGAGTCCTCGCGGGAAACACCATATATTTT. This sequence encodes CASSSGGVLAGNTIYF.

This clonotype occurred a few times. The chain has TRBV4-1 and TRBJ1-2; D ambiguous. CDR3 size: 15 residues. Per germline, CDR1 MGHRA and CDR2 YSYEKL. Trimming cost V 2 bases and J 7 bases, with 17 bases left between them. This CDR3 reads CASSQIPPEGIGYTF. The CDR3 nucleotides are TGCGCCAGCAGCCAAATACCCCCGGAGGGCATTGGCTACACCTTC.

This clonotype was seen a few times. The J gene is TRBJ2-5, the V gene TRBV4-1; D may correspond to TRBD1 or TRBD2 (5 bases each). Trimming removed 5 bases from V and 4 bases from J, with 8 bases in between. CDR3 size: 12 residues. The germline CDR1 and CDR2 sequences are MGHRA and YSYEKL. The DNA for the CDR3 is TGCGCCAGCAGCTGGGACGGAGAGACCCAGTACTTC. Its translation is CASSWDGETQYF.

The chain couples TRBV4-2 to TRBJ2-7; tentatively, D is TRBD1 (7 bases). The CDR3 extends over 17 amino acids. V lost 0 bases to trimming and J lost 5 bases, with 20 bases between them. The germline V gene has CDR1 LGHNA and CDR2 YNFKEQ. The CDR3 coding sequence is TGTGCCAGCAGCCAAGAATACAGGGGCGACTGGAGGGACGAGCAGTACTTC. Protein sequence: CASSQEYRGDWRDEQYF.

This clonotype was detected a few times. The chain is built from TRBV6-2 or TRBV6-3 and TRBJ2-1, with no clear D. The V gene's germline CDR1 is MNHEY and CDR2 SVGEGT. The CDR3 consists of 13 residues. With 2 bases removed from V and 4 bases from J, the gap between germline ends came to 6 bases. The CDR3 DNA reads TGTGCCAGCAGTTACGATCCTTACAATGAGCAGTTCTTC. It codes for CASSYDPYNEQFF.

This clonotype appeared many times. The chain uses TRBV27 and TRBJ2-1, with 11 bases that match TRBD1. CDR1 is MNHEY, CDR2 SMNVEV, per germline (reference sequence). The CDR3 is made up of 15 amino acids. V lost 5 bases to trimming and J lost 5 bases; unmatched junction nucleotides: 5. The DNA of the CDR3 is TGTGCCAGCAGTCCTAGGACAGGGGGCAACAATGAGCAGTTCTTC. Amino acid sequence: CASSPRTGGNNEQFF.

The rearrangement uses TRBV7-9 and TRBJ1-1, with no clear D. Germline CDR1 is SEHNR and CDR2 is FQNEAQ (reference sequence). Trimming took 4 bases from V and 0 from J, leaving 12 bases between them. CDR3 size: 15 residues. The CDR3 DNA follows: TGTGCCAGCAGCTCTAGGACGGGAATGAACACTGAAGCTTTCTTT. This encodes CASSSRTGMNTEAFF.